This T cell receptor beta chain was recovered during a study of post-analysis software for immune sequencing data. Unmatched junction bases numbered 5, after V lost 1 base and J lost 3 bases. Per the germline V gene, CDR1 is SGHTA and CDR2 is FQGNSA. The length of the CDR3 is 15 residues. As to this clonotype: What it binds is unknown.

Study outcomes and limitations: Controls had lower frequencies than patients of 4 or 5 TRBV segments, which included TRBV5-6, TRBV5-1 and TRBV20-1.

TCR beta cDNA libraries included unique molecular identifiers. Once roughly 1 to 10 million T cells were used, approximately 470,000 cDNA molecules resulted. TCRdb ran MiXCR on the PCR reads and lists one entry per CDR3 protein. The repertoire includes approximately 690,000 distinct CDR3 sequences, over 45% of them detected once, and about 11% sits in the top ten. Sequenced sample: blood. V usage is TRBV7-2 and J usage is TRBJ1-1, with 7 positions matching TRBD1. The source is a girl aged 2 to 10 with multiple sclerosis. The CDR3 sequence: CASSLGPGGDTEAFF. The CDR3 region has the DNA TGTGCCAGCAGCTTAGGTCCAGGGGGGGACACTGAAGCTTTCTTT.